This T cell receptor beta chain stems from a study of blood T cells in healthy people across ages (dated by TCRdb to between 2014 and 2016). The study in broad terms: In model experiments, template switching captured roughly one uniquely barcoded TCR beta cDNA molecule for every two T cells. To avoid experimental bias, donors of different ages were randomly spread across the sequencing lanes. The donors were split into four age groups: young (average roughly 15 years), middle-aged (over 35), aged (over 55) and long-lived (approximately 80). For two donors (one aged 18 to 29 and one aged 80 or older), the study analyzed two additional independent replicas of 1 million unique cDNA reads from the same blood draw. Using deep sequencing normalized with unique cDNA molecular identifiers, the study measured how TCR beta repertoire diversity changes with age.

Library preparation was by 5' RACE. The sequencer was an Illumina HiSeq 2500. A second PCR of roughly 6 to 11 cycles was run with a J-beta primer mix and a sample-barcoded 5' primer. A template-switch 5' adaptor carrying 12 random nucleotides introduced a unique molecular identifier onto each TCR beta cDNA molecule. At least 3 million CDR3-containing paired-end reads were obtained from each sample. First-strand cDNA was synthesized from all RNA with the Mint cDNA synthesis kit, primed by a TRBC-specific oligonucleotide. Following uracil-DNA glycosylase treatment, a first 18-cycle PCR with universal primers M1SS and BC2_uni_R was performed on all cDNA. Per the original workflow: Each sample was normalized by randomly selecting 1 million high-quality reads, each carrying a distinct molecular identifier. Instead of being binned into consensus sequences, reads that shared molecular identifiers were thrown out. CDR3 identification, clonotype clustering and error correction used MiTCR with a Q25 quality threshold and the strictest error-elimination algorithm. A nonparametric unseen species model with Euler transformation was used to estimate lower-bound total TCR beta diversity. The public reads were quality trimmed at Q25 with fastp and then assembled into clones with MiXCR by TCRdb, keeping productive beta chains. Under each unique CDR3 protein, matching rows form one entry showing the most common genes and DNA. Clone size and V and J calls follow TCRdb, not the original study. This sample comprises 550,000 to 600,000 distinct CDR3 sequences, roughly 29% of them detected only once. Approximately 18% of the sample is held by the ten biggest clonotypes.

Study-level results and caveats: Because profiling used bulk unsorted PBMCs, naive and antigen-experienced compartments could not be compared conclusively. Compared with the aged group, more naive CD4+ T cells, fewer expanded clones and increased TCR diversity were shown by the long-lived group, suggesting age selection. Estimates of total diversity from one million sequenced T cells were regarded as lower bounds and underestimates. Donor CMV infection status was unknown, potentially confounding age-related changes in expanded clonotypes. A strong correlation was found between observed TCR beta diversity and the percentage of naive T cells measured by flow cytometry. As age increased, observed TCR beta diversity per million T cells dropped in a roughly linear way, and a significant reduction was already evident by age about 40.

This clonotype has a handful of counts. There is no known antigen for this receptor. Per-base qualities were not stored, and no clone one base away is much larger. The donors were roughly 39 Caucasian individuals from Russia, aged about 6 to 95 years, who were systemically healthy. About 9.1 milliliters of peripheral blood were collected from each donor into EDTA-treated Vacutainer tubes. Ficoll-Paque density-gradient centrifugation was used to isolate PBMCs, with at least 6.5 million per sample. Total RNA was extracted from PBMCs with Trizol reagent, with at least 6 micrograms obtained per sample. For every donor, an aliquot of PBMCs went through flow cytometry to measure the percentages of naive CD45RAhigh/CD27high T cells. This receptor was taken from a woman aged 70-85 years in good health. The specimen was blood.

The CDR3 in this case is CSARDLVGGVGGYTF. In nucleotides, the sequence is TGCAGTGCTAGAGATCTAGTGGGTGGAGTCGGTGGCTACACCTTC. The chain joins TRBV20-1 to TRBJ1-2; the D gene is not confidently resolved. Including the terminal cysteine and phenylalanine, the CDR3 comprises 15 residues. Only the CDR3 DNA is retained, 45 bases long and in frame from the first base. CDR1 and CDR2, per the germline V gene (reference sequence), are DFQATT and SNEGSKA. At the junction V is shortened by 0 bases and J by 7 bases, with 18 bases in between.